Following are 29 T cell receptor beta chains from one sample sequenced in a study of early T cells in non-severe SARS-CoV-2 infection. Via MiXCR, TCRdb re-called the 5' RACE reads, giving one row per CDR3 protein. The sample lists about 47,000 distinct CDR3 sequences, 9.5% to 11% occurring once. Sequencing used whole blood. Receptors originate from an adult who was a healthcare worker with PCR-confirmed SARS-CoV-2 infection or an uninfected control (not recorded which).

V and J are TRBV10-3 and TRBJ2-3; 7 nucleotides line up with TRBD2. This CDR3 spans 11 amino acids. After removal of 4 bases from V and 9 bases from J, the junction contained 1 base not matched to a gene. Germline assignment: CDR1 ENHRY and CDR2 SYGVKD. The CDR3 DNA follows: TGTGCCATCAGTGTGCGGGAGACGCAGTATTTT. The encoded protein is CAISVRETQYF.

There are a few counts of this clonotype. The CDR3 DNA reads TGCAGCGCGACGCCTGATAATGAGCAGTTCTTC. This encodes CSATPDNEQFF. The genes are TRBV29-1 and TRBJ2-1; D remains unclear. V was cut by 7 bases and J by 7 bases, with 11 bases left in between. The CDR3 runs to 11 residues. The germline CDR1 and CDR2 sequences are SQVTM and ANQGSEA.

The chain recombines TRBV5-4 with TRBJ2-1; 11 positions match TRBD1. With 4 bases clipped from V and 7 bases from J, the junction kept 7 bases outside the gene matches. Germline assignment: CDR1 SGHNT and CDR2 YYREEE (reference sequence). The CDR3 extends over 15 amino acids. CDR3 nucleotide sequence: TGTGCCAGCAGCCTTGGACAGGGGGCGCTTAATGAGCAGTTCTTC. This codes for CASSLGQGALNEQFF. The complete variable domain, with remaining parts taken from reference TRBV5-4 and TRBJ2-1, reads ETGVTQSPTHLIKTRGQQVTLRCSSQSGHNTVSWYQQALGQGPQFIFQYYREEENGRGNFPPRFSGLQFPNYSSELNVNALELDDSALYLCASSLGQGALNEQFFGPGTRLTVL.

This clonotype was observed at least ten times. DNA of the CDR3: TGTGCCTGGAGTCCCGGGAGACGGATTCGGCAGACCCAGTACTTC. This encodes CAWSPGRRIRQTQYF. This chain links TRBV30 with TRBJ2-5; D possibly corresponds to TRBD2 (6 bases). This CDR3 has 15 amino acids. Trimming removed 2 bases from V and 6 bases from J, with 19 bases in between. The germline V gene encodes CDR1 GTSNPN and CDR2 SVGIG (reference sequence).

This clonotype was picked up many times. This rearrangement joins TRBV10-2 to TRBJ1-2; D remains ambiguous. This CDR3 region has 16 residues. Germline CDR1 WSHSY, CDR2 SAAADI. V lost 6 bases and J lost 7, with 24 bases in between. The CDR3: CASSSVAVNVFGGYTF. CDR3 DNA sequence: TGCGCCAGCAGCTCCGTTGCAGTCAATGTTTTTGGTGGCTACACCTTC.

This clonotype was seen repeatedly, ten times or more. The V and J genes are TRBV20-1 and TRBJ2-7; maybe TRBD1 (6 bases). The CDR3 is 14 amino acids. The ends were cut back, 1 base at V and 7 bases at J, with 17 bases in the middle. Germline assignment: CDR1 DFQATT and CDR2 SNEGSKA (reference sequence). The CDR3 coding sequence is TGCAGTGCTAGAGGTTCCCAGGGGACCCTGGAGCAGTACTTC. This sequence encodes CSARGSQGTLEQYF.

This clonotype has more than one count but fewer than ten. The V gene is TRBV12-3 or TRBV12-4, the J gene TRBJ2-5; D is perhaps TRBD1 or TRBD2 (6 bases each). The CDR3 totals 15 residues. V was trimmed by 2 bases and J by 4 bases, leaving 14 bases between them. CDR3 region: CASSLSGGLGETQYF. The CDR3 DNA reads as TGTGCCAGCAGTTTATCTGGGGGGCTCGGAGAGACCCAGTACTTC.

This clonotype was detected only a few times. The V call is TRBV25-1, the J call TRBJ2-1, with a possible D match to TRBD2 (5 bases). V lost 8 bases and J 7 bases, leaving 21 bases between the germline ends. This CDR3 region has 15 residues. Germline loops: CDR1 MGHDK, CDR2 SYGVNS. Written as DNA, the CDR3 is TGTGCCAGCGGACTGAACCACCCTGGTCCTAATGAGCAGTTCTTC. It encodes CASGLNHPGPNEQFF.

The V call is TRBV12-3 or TRBV12-4, the J call TRBJ2-7; TRBD1 matches 9 bases. This CDR3 spans 13 amino acids. After removal of 6 bases from V and 4 bases from J, the junction contained 4 bases not matched to a gene. The CDR3 region is CASRLGQGYEQYF. CDR3 in DNA: TGTGCCAGCAGATTGGGACAGGGATACGAGCAGTACTTC.

The rearrangement uses TRBV5-4 and TRBJ1-2, with 9 bases fitting TRBD1. The CDR3 loop spans 14 amino acids. Unmatched junction bases numbered 7, after V lost 4 bases and J lost 6 bases. Per the germline V gene, CDR1 is SGHNT and CDR2 is YYREEE (reference sequence). For the CDR3, the DNA is TGTGCCAGCAGCAAGGACAGGGGTACGGATGGCTACACCTTC. Translation: CASSKDRGTDGYTF.

The rearrangement joins TRBV7-2 to TRBJ1-2; 8 bases are a match to TRBD1. The trim removed 1 base at V and 1 base at J, leaving 2 bases unmatched. This CDR3 is 15 amino acids long. Germline loops: CDR1 SGHTA, CDR2 FQGNSA. The CDR3: CASSLGTGINYGYTF. The CDR3 nucleotides read TGTGCCAGCAGCTTAGGGACAGGGATTAACTATGGCTACACCTTC.

This clonotype was observed many times. V and J are TRBV3-1 and TRBJ2-2; D is perhaps TRBD2 (6 bases). Germline CDR1 reads LGHDT; CDR2 reads YNNKEL (reference sequence). V dropped 1 base and J dropped 7 bases, with 7 bases sitting between them. This CDR3 has 13 residues. The CDR3 loop is CASSQGEVGELFF. The CDR3 bases are TGTGCCAGCAGCCAAGGGGAGGTCGGGGAGCTGTTTTTT.

The CDR3 loop is CASSLDFSGNTIYF. The CDR3 DNA follows: TGTGCCAGCAGCTTAGATTTCTCTGGAAACACCATATATTTT. This sequence joins TRBV7-2 and TRBJ1-3, with D unresolved. The CDR3 is 14 residues long. Germline CDR1 and CDR2: SGHTA and FQGNSA. V lost 1 base and J 0 bases, leaving 4 bases between the germline ends.

The genes are TRBV5-5 and TRBJ2-5, with D unclear. Germline loops: CDR1 SGHKS, CDR2 YYEKEE (reference sequence). The CDR3 is 16 residues long. The V gene lost 4 bases and the J gene lost 5 bases, with 21 bases spanning the gap. In DNA, the CDR3 is TGTGCCAGCAGCAATAAACCACACTCATCGGAGGAGACCCAGTACTTC. Protein sequence: CASSNKPHSSEETQYF.

This clonotype appeared many times. At one of its ends the junction is not consistent with the germline gene, which may arise from a read error. The chain joins TRBV12-3 or TRBV12-4 to TRBJ1-2; D is uncertain. The CDR3 has 14 residues. The CDR3 region is CASSPDDGGGGYSF. CDR3 nucleotides: TGTGCCAGCAGTCCCGATGACGGAGGAGGTGGCTACTCCTTC.

This clonotype was detected ten times or more. The chain employs TRBV20-1 and TRBJ2-3; TRBD2 might be the D (6 bases). The CDR3 is 16 amino acids. Trimming took off 4 bases at V and 0 bases at J, with 17 bases between the two ends. Germline assignment: CDR1 DFQATT and CDR2 SNEGSKA (reference sequence). CDR3 residues: CSAKRRDLSSTDTQYF. In DNA form, the CDR3 reads TGCAGTGCTAAGAGGAGGGACTTATCTAGCACAGATACGCAGTATTTT.

This clonotype was recorded many times. The CDR3 protein is CASSLLRQGGTEAFF. In DNA, the CDR3 is TGTGCCAGCAGCTTATTAAGACAGGGAGGTACTGAAGCTTTCTTT. This chain links TRBV7-8 with TRBJ1-1; the match to TRBD1 covers 7 bases. This CDR3 region has 15 residues. J gave up 5 bases and V 2 bases, and 8 bases lay outside the gene matches. CDR1 and CDR2 (germline): SGHVS, FQNEAQ.

This clonotype was recorded a few times. The CDR3 DNA reads as TGTGCCAGCAGCTTAGTACAGGGGAGCTACACCTTC. Translation: CASSLVQGSYTF. The chain joins TRBV7-3 to TRBJ1-2; 7 nucleotides agree with TRBD1. This CDR3 has 12 residues. From germline, CDR1 is SGHTA and CDR2 FQGTGA. V lost 2 bases, J lost 9 bases, and 3 bases stayed unmatched. Full variable domain (remainder filled in from reference TRBV7-3 and TRBJ1-2): GAGVSQTPSNKVTEKGKYVELRCDPISGHTALYWYRQSLGQGPEFLIYFQGTGAADDSGLPNDRFFAVRPEGSVSTLKIQRTERGDSAVYLCASSLVQGSYTFGSGTRLTVV.

This chain uses TRBV29-1 with TRBJ2-5, with D possibly TRBD1 on 6 matching bases. V was trimmed by 6 bases and J by 5 bases, leaving 16 bases between them. CDR3 size: 13 residues. CDR1 and CDR2 (germline): SQVTM, ANQGSEA. The CDR3 loop reads CSVVGTSGETQYF. The CDR3 DNA is TGCAGCGTGGTCGGGACATCTGGTGAGACCCAGTACTTC. The variable domain in full, with the rest retrieved from reference TRBV29-1 and TRBJ2-5, is SAVISQKPSRDICQRGTSLTIQCQVDSQVTMMFWYRQQPGQSLTLIATANQGSEATYESGFVIDKFPISRPNLTFSTLTVSNMSPEDSSIYLCSVVGTSGETQYFGPGTRLLVL.

This chain links TRBV28 with TRBJ2-7; D is possibly TRBD2 (5 bases). V lost 6 bases and J lost 1, with 7 bases in between. The V gene's germline CDR1 is MDHEN and CDR2 SYDVKM. The CDR3 runs to 12 residues. CDR3 nucleotides: TGTGCCAGCAGAGAGGGATCCTACGAGCAGTACTTC. Its protein is CASREGSYEQYF.

This clonotype was recorded many times. The chain carries TRBV20-1 and TRBJ1-1; TRBD1 is a possible D gene (5 bases). Germline V CDR1 and CDR2: DFQATT, SNEGSKA (reference sequence). V lost 6 bases and J lost 6, with 11 bases in between. The CDR3 loop spans 11 amino acids. DNA for the CDR3: TGCAGTGCCAGAAGGGGTTCTGAAGCTTTCTTT. Translated, it gives CSARRGSEAFF.

This clonotype was seen many times. The chain carries TRBV18 and TRBJ2-1; D is ambiguous. Germline lookup yields CDR1 KGHSH and CDR2 LQKENI. The V gene lost 2 bases and the J gene lost 5 bases, with 7 bases spanning the gap. The CDR3 contains 13 residues. In DNA, the CDR3 is TGTGCCAGCTCACCAGACCGTAACAATGAGCAGTTCTTC. It translates to CASSPDRNNEQFF.

This clonotype showed up just a few times. V gene TRBV7-8 combines with J gene TRBJ2-7, with 9 bases lining up with TRBD2. V trimming: 5 bases; J trimming: 6 bases; junction bases outside the gene matches: 11. This CDR3 is 15 amino acids long. Germline V CDR1 and CDR2: SGHVS, FQNEAQ. The CDR3 region has the DNA TGTGCCAGCAGCGCCCGACTAGCGGAAATGGGCGAGCAGTACTTC. Encoded protein: CASSARLAEMGEQYF.

Ten or more counts support this clonotype. V is TRBV5-1 and J is TRBJ2-6; D ambiguous. In germline, CDR1 is SGHRS, CDR2 YFSETQ. This CDR3 is 17 amino acids long. Deletions cut 6 bases from V and 0 bases from J, with 16 bases between. The CDR3 loop reads CASMGVRKTSGANVLTF. For the CDR3, the DNA is TGCGCCAGCATGGGTGTTAGGAAGACCTCTGGGGCCAACGTCCTGACTTTC.

This clonotype occurred a few times. V and J are TRBV20-1 and TRBJ2-7; weak D call: TRBD2 (6 bases). The CDR3 covers 13 residues. Germline CDR1 reads DFQATT; CDR2 reads SNEGSKA (reference sequence). Trimming removed 0 bases at V and 7 bases at J, with 13 bases between. This chain's CDR3 is CSAREQARGEQYF. The CDR3 region has the DNA TGCAGTGCTAGAGAACAGGCTCGGGGGGAGCAGTACTTC.

This clonotype was recorded a few times. J is TRBJ2-3 and V is TRBV7-2; 7 bases line up with TRBD2. The ends lost 5 bases at V and 4 bases at J; junction bases unmatched: 6. CDR1 is SGHTA and CDR2 is FQGNSA in the germline V gene. This CDR3 spans 14 amino acids. This CDR3 reads CASSLQGRADTQYF. The CDR3 coding sequence is TGTGCCAGCAGCCTCCAAGGGAGGGCAGATACGCAGTATTTT.

The chain is built from TRBV4-2 and TRBJ1-5; possible D gene TRBD1, 5 bases. V was shortened by 0 bases and J by 1 base, with 10 bases between the two germline ends. This CDR3 contains 16 residues. Germline loops: CDR1 LGHNA, CDR2 YNFKEQ. In DNA form, the CDR3 reads TGTGCCAGCAGCCAAGATCGGGGGACGAGCAATCAGCCCCAGCATTTT. Protein product: CASSQDRGTSNQPQHF.

This clonotype was seen at least ten times. The chain carries TRBV29-1 and TRBJ2-7; D unclear. V lost 7 bases and J lost 4, with 11 bases in between. CDR3 length: 11 amino acids. CDR1 and CDR2 (germline): SQVTM, ANQGSEA. The CDR3 spells CSATDGYEQYF. The DNA for the CDR3 is TGCAGCGCAACGGACGGGTACGAGCAGTACTTC.

This clonotype was counted at least ten times. The rearrangement joins TRBV4-1 to TRBJ2-3, with 11 bases lining up with TRBD2. Losses at the gene ends were 2 bases for V and 6 bases for J; bases not matched to a gene: 10. Germline CDR1 is MGHRA and CDR2 is YSYEKL. The CDR3 covers 17 residues. The CDR3 region has the DNA TGCGCCAGCAGCCAACAATTAGCGGGGGGGCGGCTTGATACGCAGTATTTT. It codes for CASSQQLAGGRLDTQYF.